A selection of T cell receptor beta chains follows, all from one sample in a study of T cell changes during pregnancy in multiple sclerosis. TCRdb's copy holds only in-frame clones and misses some; the assay was immunoSEQ multiplex PCR. This sample carries 58,000 or so clones, about 90% of them seen once, and the ten largest clones take under 2.5%. The sequencing used peripheral blood, collected in the first trimester of pregnancy. The receptors derive from a female donor with multiple sclerosis, enrolled in a pregnancy study. CDR3s include the opening cysteine and the closing phenylalanine or tryptophan. The order of the fields is clone size, J gene, D gene, V gene, CDR3 length, CDR3 protein, CDR3 DNA. D genes are given only for firm matches. Some rows have no size entry. The others give once, few or many, or a class for an expanded clone.

clone_size: NA; j_call: TRBJ1-1; d_call: NA; v_call: TRBV27; cdr3_length: 15; cdr3_aa: CASRPHLGVNTEAFF; cdr3_nt: TGTGCCAGCAGGCCCCATTTAGGGGTAAACACTGAAGCTTTCTTT
clone_size: NA; j_call: TRBJ1-5; d_call: TRBD1; v_call: TRBV19; cdr3_length: 15; cdr3_aa: CASRITGGSNQPQHF; cdr3_nt: TGTGCCAGTAGAATAACAGGGGGGAGCAATCAGCCCCAGCATTTT
clone_size: NA; j_call: TRBJ2-7; d_call: NA; v_call: TRBV2; cdr3_length: 14; cdr3_aa: CASSVKGLVYEQYF; cdr3_nt: TGTGCCAGCAGTGTAAAGGGGTTAGTGTACGAGCAGTACTTC
clone_size: NA; j_call: TRBJ2-2; d_call: TRBD2; v_call: TRBV7-9; cdr3_length: 16; cdr3_aa: CASSSPSGSGTGELFF; cdr3_nt: TGTGCCAGCAGCTCGCCGAGCGGGAGTGGGACCGGGGAGCTGTTTTTT
clone_size: NA; j_call: TRBJ2-7; d_call: NA; v_call: TRBV7-2; cdr3_length: 14; cdr3_aa: CASSLAAPTYEQYF; cdr3_nt: TGTGCCAGCAGCTTAGCAGCGCCCACCTACGAGCAGTACTTC
clone_size: NA; j_call: TRBJ1-2; d_call: NA; v_call: TRBV11-3; cdr3_length: 19; cdr3_aa: CASSLEADRITESNYGYTF; cdr3_nt: TGTGCCAGCAGCTTAGAGGCGGATCGGATTACGGAGTCTAACTATGGCTACACCTTC
clone_size: NA; j_call: TRBJ2-1; d_call: TRBD2; v_call: TRBV7-9; cdr3_length: 17; cdr3_aa: CASSLKGTGLVTNEQFF; cdr3_nt: TGTGCCAGCAGCTTAAAGGGTACGGGACTAGTGACAAATGAGCAGTTCTTC
clone_size: NA; j_call: TRBJ1-3; d_call: NA; v_call: TRBV2; cdr3_length: 15; cdr3_aa: CASSTGTVAGNTIYF; cdr3_nt: TGTGCCAGCAGTACAGGTACCGTTGCCGGAAACACCATATATTTT
clone_size: NA; j_call: TRBJ2-1; d_call: NA; v_call: TRBV7-3; cdr3_length: 12; cdr3_aa: CASSIGTSGQFF; cdr3_nt: TGTGCCAGCAGCATTGGGACTTCGGGGCAGTTCTTC
clone_size: NA; j_call: TRBJ1-6; d_call: NA; v_call: TRBV6-6; cdr3_length: 14; cdr3_aa: CASSYPGLGSPLHF; cdr3_nt: TGTGCCAGCAGTTACCCAGGGTTGGGTTCACCCCTCCACTTT
clone_size: NA; j_call: TRBJ1-2; d_call: NA; v_call: TRBV7-9; cdr3_length: 15; cdr3_aa: CASTQLVEGPPGYTF; cdr3_nt: TGTGCCAGCACCCAACTTGTGGAGGGGCCCCCGGGCTACACCTTC
clone_size: NA; j_call: TRBJ2-1; d_call: NA; v_call: TRBV4-1; cdr3_length: 16; cdr3_aa: CASSQDSLALYNEQFF; cdr3_nt: TGCGCCAGCAGCCAAGACAGTCTAGCGCTATACAATGAGCAGTTCTTC
clone_size: NA; j_call: TRBJ2-5; d_call: NA; v_call: TRBV2; cdr3_length: 12; cdr3_aa: CASLGEEETQYF; cdr3_nt: TGTGCCAGCCTCGGAGAGGAAGAGACCCAGTACTTC
clone_size: NA; j_call: TRBJ1-2; d_call: NA; v_call: TRBV7-9; cdr3_length: 13; cdr3_aa: CASSLGVNYGYTF; cdr3_nt: TGTGCCAGCAGCTTAGGAGTCAACTATGGCTACACCTTC
clone_size: NA; j_call: TRBJ1-2; d_call: TRBD1; v_call: TRBV9; cdr3_length: 17; cdr3_aa: CASSGPGQGSNNYGYTF; cdr3_nt: TGTGCCAGCAGCGGACCGGGACAGGGATCTAATAACTATGGCTACACCTTC
clone_size: NA; j_call: TRBJ2-7; d_call: TRBD1; v_call: TRBV11-3; cdr3_length: 16; cdr3_aa: CASSPPRTGAAYEQYF; cdr3_nt: TGTGCCAGCAGCCCCCCCAGAACAGGGGCGGCATACGAGCAGTACTTC
clone_size: NA; j_call: TRBJ2-1; d_call: TRBD2; v_call: TRBV7-2; cdr3_length: 17; cdr3_aa: CASTVLSGIYSYNEQFF; cdr3_nt: TGTGCCAGCACCGTACTTAGCGGGATATACTCCTACAATGAGCAGTTCTTC
clone_size: NA; j_call: TRBJ2-3; d_call: TRBD2; v_call: TRBV6-1; cdr3_length: 15; cdr3_aa: CASSELAGGPDTQYF; cdr3_nt: TGTGCCAGCAGTGAACTAGCGGGAGGGCCAGATACGCAGTATTTT
clone_size: NA; j_call: TRBJ2-3; d_call: NA; v_call: TRBV2; cdr3_length: 16; cdr3_aa: CASTEGASDATDTQYF; cdr3_nt: TGTGCCAGCACGGAGGGGGCTAGCGATGCCACAGATACGCAGTATTTT
clone_size: NA; j_call: TRBJ2-7; d_call: TRBD2; v_call: TRBV4-3; cdr3_length: 15; cdr3_aa: CASSPGTSGPYEQYF; cdr3_nt: TGCGCCAGCAGCCCCGGGACTAGCGGCCCCTACGAGCAGTACTTC
clone_size: NA; j_call: TRBJ1-1; d_call: NA; v_call: TRBV5-5; cdr3_length: 15; cdr3_aa: CASSFRGHLNTEAFF; cdr3_nt: TGTGCCAGCAGCTTTCGGGGACACCTGAACACTGAAGCTTTCTTT
clone_size: NA; j_call: TRBJ1-3; d_call: TRBD1; v_call: TRBV5-4; cdr3_length: 16; cdr3_aa: CASSLAGGQSGNTIYF; cdr3_nt: TGTGCCAGCAGCTTGGCCGGGGGACAGTCTGGAAACACCATATATTTT
clone_size: NA; j_call: TRBJ2-3; d_call: NA; v_call: TRBV5-4; cdr3_length: 18; cdr3_aa: CASSFDRPGLSFTDTQYF; cdr3_nt: TGTGCCAGCAGCTTTGACAGACCGGGACTGAGCTTCACAGATACGCAGTATTTT
clone_size: NA; j_call: TRBJ1-4; d_call: TRBD1; v_call: TRBV29-1; cdr3_length: 13; cdr3_aa: CSVQADRGEKLFF; cdr3_nt: TGCAGCGTTCAAGCGGACAGGGGTGAAAAACTGTTTTTT
clone_size: NA; j_call: TRBJ1-1; d_call: TRBD1; v_call: TRBV5-1; cdr3_length: 16; cdr3_aa: CASSFYTRGTNTEAFF; cdr3_nt: TGCGCCAGCAGCTTCTATACCAGGGGGACTAACACTGAAGCTTTCTTT
clone_size: NA; j_call: TRBJ1-5; d_call: NA; v_call: TRBV6-5; cdr3_length: 15; cdr3_aa: CASTPDIYSNQPQHF; cdr3_nt: TGTGCCAGCACCCCCGACATTTATAGCAATCAGCCCCAGCATTTT
clone_size: NA; j_call: TRBJ2-7; d_call: TRBD1; v_call: TRBV7-2; cdr3_length: 15; cdr3_aa: CASSLAGTGLGEQYF; cdr3_nt: TGTGCCAGCAGCTTAGCGGGGACAGGCCTAGGCGAGCAGTACTTC
clone_size: NA; j_call: TRBJ2-1; d_call: TRBD1; v_call: TRBV5-1; cdr3_length: 16; cdr3_aa: CASSPLQDRDDNEQFF; cdr3_nt: TGCGCCAGCAGCCCACTCCAGGACAGGGACGACAATGAGCAGTTCTTC
clone_size: once; j_call: TRBJ2-2; d_call: TRBD1; v_call: TRBV9; cdr3_length: 18; cdr3_aa: CATKFQHPGQANTGELFF; cdr3_nt: TGTGCCACGAAGTTCCAGCATCCGGGACAGGCGAACACCGGGGAGCTGTTTTTT
clone_size: NA; j_call: TRBJ2-1; d_call: TRBD2; v_call: TRBV7-9; cdr3_length: 17; cdr3_aa: CASSALGAGLSDNEQFF; cdr3_nt: TGTGCCAGCAGCGCCCTCGGAGCGGGGCTCAGTGACAATGAGCAGTTCTTC
clone_size: NA; j_call: TRBJ2-7; d_call: TRBD2; v_call: TRBV6-5; cdr3_length: 15; cdr3_aa: CASSALSGRAYEQYF; cdr3_nt: TGTGCCAGCAGTGCCCTTAGCGGGAGGGCCTACGAGCAGTACTTC
clone_size: NA; j_call: TRBJ1-2; d_call: NA; v_call: TRBV6-5; cdr3_length: 13; cdr3_aa: CASTPRGANGYTF; cdr3_nt: TGTGCCAGCACCCCTCGGGGGGCTAATGGCTACACCTTC
clone_size: NA; j_call: TRBJ2-7; d_call: TRBD2; v_call: TRBV19; cdr3_length: 15; cdr3_aa: CASSIVGGGSYEQYF; cdr3_nt: TGTGCCAGTAGTATAGTCGGGGGGGGATCCTACGAGCAGTACTTC
clone_size: NA; j_call: TRBJ2-7; d_call: TRBD1; v_call: TRBV13; cdr3_length: 13; cdr3_aa: CASSSDRGIEQYF; cdr3_nt: TGTGCCAGCAGCTCAGACAGGGGTATCGAGCAGTACTTC
clone_size: NA; j_call: TRBJ1-1; d_call: TRBD1; v_call: TRBV11-2; cdr3_length: 15; cdr3_aa: CASSYRGQGSTEAFF; cdr3_nt: TGTGCCAGCAGCTATCGGGGACAGGGCAGTACTGAAGCTTTCTTT
clone_size: NA; j_call: TRBJ1-4; d_call: NA; v_call: TRBV5-1; cdr3_length: 12; cdr3_aa: CASSYDGEKLFF; cdr3_nt: TGCGCCAGCAGCTACGACGGGGAAAAACTGTTTTTT
clone_size: once; j_call: TRBJ1-2; d_call: NA; v_call: TRBV7-2; cdr3_length: 15; cdr3_aa: CASSLVDTNNYGYTF; cdr3_nt: TGTGCCAGCAGCTTAGTAGACACCAATAACTATGGCTACACCTTC
clone_size: NA; j_call: TRBJ2-5; d_call: TRBD2; v_call: TRBV6-1; cdr3_length: 16; cdr3_aa: CASSEWGLAGVETQYF; cdr3_nt: TGTGCCAGCAGTGAATGGGGACTAGCGGGAGTAGAGACCCAGTACTTC
clone_size: NA; j_call: TRBJ2-5; d_call: NA; v_call: TRBV6-1; cdr3_length: 14; cdr3_aa: CASSTGTLQETQYF; cdr3_nt: TGTGCCAGCAGCACCGGGACTTTACAAGAGACCCAGTACTTC
clone_size: once; j_call: TRBJ1-1; d_call: NA; v_call: TRBV6-1; cdr3_length: 14; cdr3_aa: CASSEWHENTEAFF; cdr3_nt: TGTGCCAGCAGTGAATGGCATGAGAACACTGAAGCTTTCTTT
clone_size: NA; j_call: TRBJ1-1; d_call: NA; v_call: TRBV5-6; cdr3_length: 14; cdr3_aa: CASSLGQLNPEAFF; cdr3_nt: TGTGCCAGCAGCTTGGGACAGTTAAACCCTGAAGCTTTCTTT
clone_size: NA; j_call: TRBJ1-5; d_call: NA; v_call: TRBV27; cdr3_length: 14; cdr3_aa: CASNGRGSNQPQHF; cdr3_nt: TGTGCCAGCAACGGCCGGGGGAGCAATCAGCCCCAGCATTTT
clone_size: NA; j_call: TRBJ1-3; d_call: TRBD1; v_call: TRBV7-9; cdr3_length: 15; cdr3_aa: CASSTDRVSGNTIYF; cdr3_nt: TGTGCCAGCAGCACCGACAGGGTGTCGGGAAACACCATATATTTT
clone_size: once; j_call: TRBJ2-1; d_call: TRBD2; v_call: TRBV5-1; cdr3_length: 14; cdr3_aa: CASSLTAGGNEQFF; cdr3_nt: TGCGCCAGCAGCCTGACGGCGGGAGGTAATGAGCAGTTCTTC
clone_size: NA; j_call: TRBJ2-1; d_call: TRBD1; v_call: TRBV9; cdr3_length: 16; cdr3_aa: CASSVGQGVGYNEQFF; cdr3_nt: TGTGCCAGCAGCGTAGGACAGGGGGTCGGTTACAATGAGCAGTTCTTC
clone_size: NA; j_call: TRBJ2-7; d_call: NA; v_call: TRBV27; cdr3_length: 15; cdr3_aa: CASSLTSGSSYEQYF; cdr3_nt: TGTGCCAGCAGTCTCACTAGTGGCAGCTCCTACGAGCAGTACTTC
clone_size: NA; j_call: TRBJ2-7; d_call: TRBD1; v_call: TRBV16; cdr3_length: 15; cdr3_aa: CASSQFGTGSGEQYF; cdr3_nt: TGTGCCAGCAGCCAGTTCGGGACAGGCTCGGGCGAGCAGTACTTC
clone_size: NA; j_call: TRBJ2-2; d_call: TRBD1; v_call: TRBV10-3; cdr3_length: 15; cdr3_aa: CAISEGQGNVGELFF; cdr3_nt: TGTGCCATCAGTGAGGGACAGGGAAACGTCGGGGAGCTGTTTTTT
clone_size: few; j_call: TRBJ1-3; d_call: NA; v_call: TRBV27; cdr3_length: 15; cdr3_aa: CASSLSTGSGNTIYF; cdr3_nt: TGTGCCAGCAGTTTATCGACAGGCTCTGGAAACACCATATATTTT
clone_size: NA; j_call: TRBJ1-3; d_call: NA; v_call: TRBV5-6; cdr3_length: 15; cdr3_aa: CASSRNRQSGNTIYF; cdr3_nt: TGTGCCAGCAGCCGAAACAGACAGTCTGGAAACACCATATATTTT
clone_size: NA; j_call: TRBJ2-7; d_call: NA; v_call: TRBV7-2; cdr3_length: 14; cdr3_aa: CASSDRTPTYEQYF; cdr3_nt: TGTGCCAGCAGCGACCGGACACCTACCTACGAGCAGTACTTC